Listed here are 2 T cell receptor beta chains from one sample, sequenced in a study of CD8 T cells in ankylosing spondylitis. TCRdb passed the 5' RACE reads through MiXCR, listing each CDR3 protein once. Among over 400,000 distinct CDR3 sequences, roughly a quarter were seen once, and the ten largest hold approximately 1%. These receptors have no identified antigens. Regarding the study as a whole: Seemingly characteristic of ankylosing spondylitis blood was a TCR beta motif consisting of about 8 highly homologous variants.

Sequenced sample: blood, either unsorted or a sorted T cell fraction (not recorded which). The receptors here all came from a male donor with ankylosing spondylitis.

V and J are TRBV9 and TRBJ2-7; 8 positions agree with TRBD2. Trimming at V came to 3 bases and at J to 5 bases, leaving 7 bases not matched to a gene. The CDR3 has 14 residues. Germline CDR1 is SGDLS and CDR2 is YYNGEE. CDR3 region: CASSGSGIRNEQYF. In DNA form, the CDR3 reads TGTGCCAGCAGCGGTAGCGGGATTAGGAACGAGCAGTACTTC.

J is TRBJ2-3 and V is TRBV7-2, with 9 positions matching TRBD2. Unmatched junction bases numbered 6, after V lost 5 bases and J lost 3 bases. The CDR3 runs to 15 residues. CDR1 SGHTA and CDR2 FQGNSA come from the germline V gene. In nucleotides, the CDR3 is TGTGCCAGCAGCCCTCTAGCGGGATTTACAGATACGCAGTATTTT. Translated: CASSPLAGFTDTQYF. The entire variable domain, with the rest obtained from reference TRBV7-2 and TRBJ2-3, is as follows: GAGVSQSPSNKVTEKGKDVELRCDPISGHTALYWYRQSLGQGLEFLIYFQGNSAPDKSGLPSDRFSAERTGGSVSTLTIQRTQQEDSAVYLCASSPLAGFTDTQYFGPGTRLTVL.